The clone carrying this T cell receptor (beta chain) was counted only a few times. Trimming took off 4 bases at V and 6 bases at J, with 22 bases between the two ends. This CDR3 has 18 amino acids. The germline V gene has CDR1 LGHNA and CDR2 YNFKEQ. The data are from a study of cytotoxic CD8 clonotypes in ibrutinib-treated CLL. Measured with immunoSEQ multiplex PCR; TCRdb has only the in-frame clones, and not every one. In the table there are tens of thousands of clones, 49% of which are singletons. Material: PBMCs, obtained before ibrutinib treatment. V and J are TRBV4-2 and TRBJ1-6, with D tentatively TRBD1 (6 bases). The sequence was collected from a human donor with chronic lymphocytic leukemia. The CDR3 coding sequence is TGTGCCAGCAGCCTGATCCCGGTTCAGGACAGTTTTAATTCACCCCTCCACTTT. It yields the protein CASSLIPVQDSFNSPLHF.